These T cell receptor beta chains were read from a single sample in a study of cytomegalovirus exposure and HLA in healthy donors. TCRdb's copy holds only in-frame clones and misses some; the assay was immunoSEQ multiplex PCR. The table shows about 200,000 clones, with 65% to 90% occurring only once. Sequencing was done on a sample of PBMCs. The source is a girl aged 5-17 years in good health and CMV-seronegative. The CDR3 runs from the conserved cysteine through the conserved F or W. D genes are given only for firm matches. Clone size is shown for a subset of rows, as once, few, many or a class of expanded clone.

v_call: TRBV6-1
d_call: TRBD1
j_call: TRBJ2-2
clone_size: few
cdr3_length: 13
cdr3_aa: CASSEQGAGELFF
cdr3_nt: TGTGCCAGCAGTGAACAGGGGGCCGGGGAGCTGTTTTTT

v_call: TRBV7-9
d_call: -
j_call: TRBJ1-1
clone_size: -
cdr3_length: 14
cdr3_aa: CASSLAFRNTEAFF
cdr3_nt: TGTGCCAGCAGCTTAGCGTTCAGGAACACTGAAGCTTTCTTT

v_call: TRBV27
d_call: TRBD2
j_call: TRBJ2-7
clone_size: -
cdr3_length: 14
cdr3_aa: CASSFGGGSYEQYF
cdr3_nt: TGTGCCAGCAGTTTTGGGGGGGGGTCCTACGAGCAGTACTTC

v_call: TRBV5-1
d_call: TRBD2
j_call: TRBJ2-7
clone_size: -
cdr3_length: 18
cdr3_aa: CASSRGLAGEGGTYEQYF
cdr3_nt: TGCGCCAGCAGCAGGGGACTAGCGGGCGAAGGGGGGACCTACGAGCAGTACTTC

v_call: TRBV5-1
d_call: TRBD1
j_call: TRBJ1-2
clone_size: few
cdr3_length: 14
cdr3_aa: CASTIQGATGGYTF
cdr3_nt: TGCGCCAGCACAATACAGGGGGCGACAGGTGGCTACACCTTC

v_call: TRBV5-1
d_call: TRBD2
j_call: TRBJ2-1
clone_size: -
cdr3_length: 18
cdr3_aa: CASGPGLAGGRPYNEQFF
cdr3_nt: TGCGCCAGCGGGCCGGGACTAGCGGGAGGGCGCCCATACAATGAGCAGTTCTTC

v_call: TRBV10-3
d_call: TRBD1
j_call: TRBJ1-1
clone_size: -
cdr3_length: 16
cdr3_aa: CAISAVPGQVNTEAFF
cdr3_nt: TGTGCCATCAGTGCCGTCCCCGGACAGGTTAACACTGAAGCTTTCTTT

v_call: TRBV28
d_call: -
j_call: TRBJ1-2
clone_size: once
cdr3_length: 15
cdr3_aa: CASSLSVARDYGYTF
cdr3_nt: TGTGCCAGCAGTTTGAGCGTCGCCCGGGACTATGGCTACACCTTC

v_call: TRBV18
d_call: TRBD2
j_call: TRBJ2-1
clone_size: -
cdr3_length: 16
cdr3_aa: CASSSTAGDSYNEQFF
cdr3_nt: TGTGCCAGCTCAAGTACAGCGGGGGATTCCTACAATGAGCAGTTCTTC

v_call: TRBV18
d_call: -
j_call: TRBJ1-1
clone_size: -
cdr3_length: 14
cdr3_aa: CASSPGRGDTEAFF
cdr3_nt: TGTGCCAGCTCACCGGGCAGGGGAGACACTGAAGCTTTCTTT

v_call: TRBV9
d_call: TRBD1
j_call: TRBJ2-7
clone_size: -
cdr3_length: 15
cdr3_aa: CASSVGPGGNYEQYF
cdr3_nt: TGTGCCAGCAGCGTAGGCCCAGGGGGCAACTACGAGCAGTACTTC

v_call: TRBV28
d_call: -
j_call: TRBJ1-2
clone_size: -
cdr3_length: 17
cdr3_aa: CASRTIRWGGWGYGYTF
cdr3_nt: TGTGCCAGCAGAACAATAAGATGGGGAGGGTGGGGCTATGGCTACACCTTC

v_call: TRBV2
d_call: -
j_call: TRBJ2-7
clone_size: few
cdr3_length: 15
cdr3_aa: CASKSGRRSSYEQYF
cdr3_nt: TGTGCCAGCAAATCCGGACGGAGGAGCTCCTACGAGCAGTACTTC